A selection of T cell receptor beta chains follows, all from one sample in a study of shared clonotypes between healthy human individuals. Sequencing was performed with immunoSEQ multiplex PCR; in TCRdb, only in-frame clones are kept and a portion is missing. The sample lists roughly 1,600,000 clones; 98% were seen once. The material sequenced was naive CD4+ T cells sorted from blood. All receptors come from a man aged 25 to 40 in good health. CDR3s include the opening cysteine and the closing phenylalanine or tryptophan. D genes are given only for firm matches. Part of the rows lack a size; the others show once, few, many or a class for expanded clones.

D gene,clone size,J gene,V gene,CDR3 DNA,CDR3 protein
-,once,TRBJ2-7,TRBV5-6,TGTGCCAGCAGCTTGGTTGTTCGAGGTTACGAGCAGTACTTC,CASSLVVRGYEQYF
-,-,TRBJ2-7,TRBV5-5,TGTGCCAGCAGCTTGGCCTCAACAGGGTCCTACGAGCAGTACTTC,CASSLASTGSYEQYF
-,-,TRBJ1-1,TRBV5-1,TGCGCCAGCAGCAACGACTTGAACACTGAAGCTTTCTTT,CASSNDLNTEAFF
TRBD1,-,TRBJ1-2,TRBV6-1,TGTGCCAGCAGACCTGACAGGGGTATTTTCTATGGCTACACCTTC,CASRPDRGIFYGYTF
TRBD2,-,TRBJ2-5,TRBV9,TGTGCCAGCAGCGTAACCCTGAGCCCAATAGCGGGAGGCGGAGAGACCCAGTACTTC,CASSVTLSPIAGGGETQYF
-,-,TRBJ2-3,TRBV18,TGTGCCAGCTCACGACAGAGAGGGGGAGATACGCAGTATTTT,CASSRQRGGDTQYF
-,-,TRBJ2-2,TRBV5-8,TGTGCCAGCAGCGTCCTCCGCGCCGGGGAGCTGTTTTTT,CASSVLRAGELFF
-,-,TRBJ1-1,TRBV5-5,TGTGCCAGCAGCTTGGAGGGACAGAACACTGAAGCTTTCTTT,CASSLEGQNTEAFF
-,-,TRBJ2-1,TRBV6-6,TGTGCCAGCAGTTACCCCCGGCAGGGTGTAACCAATGAGCAGTTCTTC,CASSYPRQGVTNEQFF
-,-,TRBJ2-1,TRBV7-9,TGTGCCAGCAGCCCAAGCCGGAGTTACTCCTACAATGAGCAGTTCTTC,CASSPSRSYSYNEQFF
TRBD2,-,TRBJ2-3,TRBV2,TGTGCCAGCAACTCAGCGGGAGTTGGCACAGATACGCAGTATTTT,CASNSAGVGTDTQYF
-,-,TRBJ1-6,TRBV25-1,TGTGCCAGCAGTGATACGCAACACGGTTCACCCCTCCACTTT,CASSDTQHGSPLHF
-,-,TRBJ2-7,TRBV28,TGTGCCAGTCGGCGGGACACCTCCTACGAGCAGTACTTC,CASRRDTSYEQYF
-,-,TRBJ2-6,TRBV28,TGTGCCAGCAGTTTACAGGCTCAGCTTAACGCCAACGTCCTGACTTTC,CASSLQAQLNANVLTF
-,-,TRBJ2-1,TRBV5-5,TGTGCCAGCAGCTTGAACCCCAGCGGGTACAATGAGCAGTTCTTC,CASSLNPSGYNEQFF
-,-,TRBJ1-5,TRBV19,TGTGCCAGTAGTATAGGGGGCACGGTGGGCAATCAGCCCCAGCATTTT,CASSIGGTVGNQPQHF
-,once,TRBJ2-5,TRBV10-3,TGTGCCATCAGTGAGTTTCAGGGGAGGGAGACCCAGTACTTC,CAISEFQGRETQYF
TRBD1,-,TRBJ2-1,TRBV2,TGTGCCAGTGCTGCCGACAGGGGGTCCTACAATGAGCAGTTCTTC,CASAADRGSYNEQFF
-,-,TRBJ2-7,TRBV6-5,TGTGCCAGCAGGTCAACCTACGAGCAGTACTTC,CASRSTYEQYF
TRBD2,-,TRBJ2-1,TRBV2,TGTGCCACCGCGACTAGCGGGAGCTCCATCCCGCTCTTC,CATATSGSSIPLF
TRBD1,-,TRBJ2-3,TRBV29-1,TGCAGCGCCCGGGACAGGGGGCCTACAGATACGCAGTATTTT,CSARDRGPTDTQYF
TRBD1,once,TRBJ1-5,TRBV6-1,TGTGCCAGCAGTGAAAATTGGGGGGTACAGGGGGCCCTTCAGCCCCAGCATTTT,CASSENWGVQGALQPQHF
-,once,TRBJ2-3,TRBV7-2,TGTGCCAGCAGCGGGACCATAAGCACAGATACGCAGTATTTT,CASSGTISTDTQYF
-,-,TRBJ2-1,TRBV5-1,TGCGCCAGCAGCTCGTTGGACCCCCGCTCCTACAATGAGCAGTTCTTC,CASSSLDPRSYNEQFF
-,-,TRBJ2-7,TRBV29-1,TGCAGCGGGCAGGGCACATACGAGCAGTACTTC,CSGQGTYEQYF
TRBD1,once,TRBJ2-1,TRBV18,TGTGCCAGCTCACCGATCTGGGACAGGGAGGCGGAGGGCCGCTACAATGAGCAGTTCTTC,CASSPIWDREAEGRYNEQFF
TRBD1,-,TRBJ1-1,TRBV5-1,TGCGCCAGCAGCTTGGACGGCAGGGGGCGAACTGAAGCTTTCTTT,CASSLDGRGRTEAFF
TRBD2,-,TRBJ2-5,TRBV5-1,TGCGCCAGCAGCCGGGAGGTAGGGATGCAAGAGACCCAGTACTTC,CASSREVGMQETQYF
-,-,TRBJ2-7,TRBV4-1,TGCGCCAGCAGCCAATATTTAGTATCTTACGAGCAGTACTTC,CASSQYLVSYEQYF
-,-,TRBJ2-3,TRBV5-4,TGTGCCAGCAGCTTGGAGCGGTCTAGTGGTCTTCCAGATACGCAGTATTTT,CASSLERSSGLPDTQYF
TRBD1,once,TRBJ2-2,TRBV11-2,TGTGCCAGCAGCTTGTTACAGGGGGTTGACACCGGGGAGCTGTTTTTT,CASSLLQGVDTGELFF
TRBD1,-,TRBJ1-5,TRBV2,TGTGCCAGCAGCCGACAGGGGGCACAGCCCCAGCATTTT,CASSRQGAQPQHF
TRBD1,-,TRBJ1-4,TRBV5-1,TGCGCCAGCAGCCCCGGGACAGAACTGTTTTTT,CASSPGTELFF
-,-,TRBJ2-5,TRBV18,TGTGCCAGCTCACCTTCAGGGGAAGAGACCCAGTACTTC,CASSPSGEETQYF
-,-,TRBJ1-3,TRBV5-1,TGCGCCAGCAGCCCCGGACAGTTCTCTGGAAACACCATATATTTT,CASSPGQFSGNTIYF
-,once,TRBJ2-5,TRBV18,TGTGCCAGCTCACCACGGGGGCAAGAGACCCAGTACTTC,CASSPRGQETQYF
-,-,TRBJ2-5,TRBV5-5,TGTGCCAGCAGCTTGGCCATCTCTGCGAAAGAGACCCAGTACTTC,CASSLAISAKETQYF
-,-,TRBJ2-1,TRBV11-2,TGTGCCAGCAGCTCCTCCTTTCGGTACAATGAGCAGTTCTTC,CASSSSFRYNEQFF
-,-,TRBJ2-7,TRBV28,TGTGCCAGCAGTTCAGGGATTCGGTACGAGCAGTACTTC,CASSSGIRYEQYF
-,-,TRBJ1-2,TRBV16,TGTGCCAGCAGCCGGACAAGGGACTATGGCTACACCTTC,CASSRTRDYGYTF
TRBD1,-,TRBJ1-1,TRBV7-6,TGTGCCAGCAGCTTAGGGGTCGGACAAGCAGGGGGTTTGAACACTGAAGCTTTCTTT,CASSLGVGQAGGLNTEAFF
-,-,TRBJ2-5,TRBV15,TGTGCCACCAGCGTAAAAGAGACCCAGTACTTC,CATSVKETQYF
TRBD1,-,TRBJ2-1,TRBV14,TGTGCCAGCAGCCAGACAGGGGCGGGGCCTTGGGAGCAGTTCTTC,CASSQTGAGPWEQFF
-,-,TRBJ1-2,TRBV5-1,TGCGCCAGCAGCTTGGACCCGGTCGGCGATGGCTACACCTTC,CASSLDPVGDGYTF
-,once,TRBJ2-7,TRBV5-4,TGTGCCAGCAGCCGGACCCCCGGGGCCTACGAGCAGTACTTC,CASSRTPGAYEQYF
-,-,TRBJ2-6,TRBV7-9,TGTGCCAGCACCCCGGGAGGGGCCAACGTCCTGACTTTC,CASTPGGANVLTF
-,-,TRBJ1-1,TRBV9,TGTGCCAGCAGCGTAGAAGGGACAAGGGTTGCTGAAGCTTTCTTT,CASSVEGTRVAEAFF
TRBD2,-,TRBJ2-7,TRBV28,TGTGCCAGCAGCCGGGGACTAGCGGGGAACCACGAGCAGTACTTC,CASSRGLAGNHEQYF
-,-,TRBJ2-3,TRBV5-1,TGCGCCAGCAGCGCCCCACAGGGAGGAGGAACAGATACGCAGTATTTT,CASSAPQGGGTDTQYF
-,-,TRBJ2-7,TRBV5-1,TGCGCCAGCAGCTTGCTACGGACGGGGTACGAGCAGTACTTC,CASSLLRTGYEQYF
-,-,TRBJ2-3,TRBV5-6,TGTGCCAGCAGCCAATACACCCCTTACGGAAACCCTAGCACAGATACGCAGTATTTT,CASSQYTPYGNPSTDTQYF
-,-,TRBJ1-4,TRBV27,TGTGCCAGCAGTTTCCGACTTAATGAAAAACTGTTTTTT,CASSFRLNEKLFF
-,once,TRBJ2-7,TRBV6-5,TGTGCCAGCAGGGCCCTCTACGAGCAGTACTTC,CASRALYEQYF
TRBD2,-,TRBJ2-2,TRBV10-3,TGTGCCATCAGGTCGACTAGCGGGAGGGACAACACCGGGGAGCTGTTTTTT,CAIRSTSGRDNTGELFF
TRBD1,-,TRBJ1-3,TRBV10-3,TGTGCCATTCGAAGGGACAGTGCTGGAAACACCATATATTTT,CAIRRDSAGNTIYF